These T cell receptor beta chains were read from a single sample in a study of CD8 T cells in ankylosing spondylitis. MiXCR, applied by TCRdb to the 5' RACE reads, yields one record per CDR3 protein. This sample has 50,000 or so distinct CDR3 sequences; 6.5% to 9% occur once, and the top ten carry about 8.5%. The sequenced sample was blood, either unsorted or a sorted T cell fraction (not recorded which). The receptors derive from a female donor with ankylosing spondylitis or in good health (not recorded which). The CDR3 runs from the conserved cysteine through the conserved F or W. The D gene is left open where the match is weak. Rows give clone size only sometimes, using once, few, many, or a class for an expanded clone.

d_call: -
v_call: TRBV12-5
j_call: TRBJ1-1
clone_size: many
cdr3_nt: TGTGCTAGTGGGATCTCCAGAGGGGGGCCCAGGAACACTGAAGCTTTCTTT
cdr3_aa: CASGISRGGPRNTEAFF

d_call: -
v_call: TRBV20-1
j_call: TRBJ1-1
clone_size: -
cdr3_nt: TGCAGTGCCGGATCTGTGAACACTGAAGCTTTCTTT
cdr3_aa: CSAGSVNTEAFF

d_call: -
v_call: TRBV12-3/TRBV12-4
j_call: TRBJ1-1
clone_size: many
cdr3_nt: TGTGCCAGCAGTTTATCTCCTGGGGGTTGGGACACTGAAGCTTTCTTT
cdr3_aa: CASSLSPGGWDTEAFF

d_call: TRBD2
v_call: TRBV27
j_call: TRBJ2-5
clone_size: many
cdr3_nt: TGTGCCAGCAGTTCAAAAATCCTTAGACTAGCGGGGGGCTCACAAGAGACCCAGTACTTC
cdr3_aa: CASSSKILRLAGGSQETQYF

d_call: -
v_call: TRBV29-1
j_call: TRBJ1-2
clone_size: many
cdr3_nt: TGCAGCGTGGTAACCGGGACGGGCTATGGCTACACCTTC
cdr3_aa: CSVVTGTGYGYTF

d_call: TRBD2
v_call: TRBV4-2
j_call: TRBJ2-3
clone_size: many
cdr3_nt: TGTGCCAGCAGCCAAGATATCAGCGGGGGGCTTGTGAATACGCAGTATTTT
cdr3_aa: CASSQDISGGLVNTQYF

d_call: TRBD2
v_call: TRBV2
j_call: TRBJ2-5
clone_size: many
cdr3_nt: TGTGCCAGCAGTTCGAGAATAGCGGGGTCCGGGACCCAGTACTTC
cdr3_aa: CASSSRIAGSGTQYF

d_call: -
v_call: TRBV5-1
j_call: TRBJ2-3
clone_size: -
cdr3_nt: TGCGCCAGCAGCTTGAACGGGGTGCCAGATACGCAGTATTTT
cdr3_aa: CASSLNGVPDTQYF

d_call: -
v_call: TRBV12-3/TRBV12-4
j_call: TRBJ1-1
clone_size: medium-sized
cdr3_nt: TGTGCCAGCAGTTCCCAGGGGCTTCAAGCTTTCTTT
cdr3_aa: CASSSQGLQAFF

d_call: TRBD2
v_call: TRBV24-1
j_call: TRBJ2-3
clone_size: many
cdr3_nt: TGTGCCACCAGCCCGGCGACTAGCGGGGTTGCAGATACGCAGTATTTT
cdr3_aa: CATSPATSGVADTQYF

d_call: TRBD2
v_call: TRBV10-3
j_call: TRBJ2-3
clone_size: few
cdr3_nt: TGTGCCATCAGTGAGTCGCTAGCGGGGGGCACAGATACGCAGTATTTT
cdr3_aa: CAISESLAGGTDTQYF

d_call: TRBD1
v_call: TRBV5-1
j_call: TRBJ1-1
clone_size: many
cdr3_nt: TGCGCCAGCAGCTTGCTACCCGGACAGGTGAACACTGAAGCTTTCTTT
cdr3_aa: CASSLLPGQVNTEAFF

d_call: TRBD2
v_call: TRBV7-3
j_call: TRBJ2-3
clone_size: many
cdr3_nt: TGTGCCAGCAGCGGACTAGCTGCAGATACGCAGTATTTT
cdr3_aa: CASSGLAADTQYF

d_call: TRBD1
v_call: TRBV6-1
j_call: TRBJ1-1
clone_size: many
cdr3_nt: TGTGCCAGCGGCCGACAGGGGAACACTGAAGCTTTCTTT
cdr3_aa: CASGRQGNTEAFF

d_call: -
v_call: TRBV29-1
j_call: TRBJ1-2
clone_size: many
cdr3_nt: TGCAGCGTAGGACAGAGTAACTATGGCTACACCTTC
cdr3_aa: CSVGQSNYGYTF

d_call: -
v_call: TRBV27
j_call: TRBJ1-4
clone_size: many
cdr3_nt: TGTGCCAGCAGCCTTAATGAAAAACTGTTTTTT
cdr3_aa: CASSLNEKLFF

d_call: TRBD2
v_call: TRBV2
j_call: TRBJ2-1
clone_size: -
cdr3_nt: TGTGCCAGCAGTAGACTAGCGGGGGTCTCCTACAATGAGCAGTTCTTC
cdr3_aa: CASSRLAGVSYNEQFF

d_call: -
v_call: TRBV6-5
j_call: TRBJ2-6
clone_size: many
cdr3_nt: TGTGCCAGCAGTTCGTTAAAGGTCGGGACAATAACCGAGGAGCTCTCTGGGGCCAACGTCCTGACTTTC
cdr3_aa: CASSSLKVGTITEELSGANVLTF

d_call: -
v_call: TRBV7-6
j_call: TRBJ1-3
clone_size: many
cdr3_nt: TGTGCCAGCAGCTTATCTGGAAACACCATATATTTT
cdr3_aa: CASSLSGNTIYF

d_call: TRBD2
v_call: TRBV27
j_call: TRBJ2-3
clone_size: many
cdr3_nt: TGTGCCGCCACCGGGACTAACACAGATACGCAGTATTTT
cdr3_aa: CAATGTNTDTQYF

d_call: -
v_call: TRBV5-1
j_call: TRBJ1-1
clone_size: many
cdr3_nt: TGCGCCAGCAGCTTGGTAGGACAAACTGAAGCTTTCTTT
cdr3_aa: CASSLVGQTEAFF

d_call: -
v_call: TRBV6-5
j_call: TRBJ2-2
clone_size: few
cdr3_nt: TGTGCCAGCAGTTACCTGCCTAACACCGGGGAGCTGTTTTTT
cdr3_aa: CASSYLPNTGELFF

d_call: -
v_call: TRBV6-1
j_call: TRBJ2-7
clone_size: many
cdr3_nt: TGTGCCAGCTCCCCTCTGGGGACCTCCTACGAGCAGTACTTC
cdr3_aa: CASSPLGTSYEQYF

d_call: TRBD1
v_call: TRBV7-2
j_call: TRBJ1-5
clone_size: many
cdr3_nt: TGTGCCAGCAGCGCCCACGGACAGGGCCAGCCCCAGCATTTT
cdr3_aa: CASSAHGQGQPQHF

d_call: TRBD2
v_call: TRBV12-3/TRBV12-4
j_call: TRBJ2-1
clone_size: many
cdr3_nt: TGTGCCAGCAGAGGACCTAGCGGGGGGGCCGTTGAGCAGTTCTTC
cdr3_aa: CASRGPSGGAVEQFF

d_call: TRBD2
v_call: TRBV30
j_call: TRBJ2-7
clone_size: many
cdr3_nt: TGTGCCTGGAGTAAGCGGGGGGGAGTCTACGAGCAGTACTTC
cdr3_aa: CAWSKRGGVYEQYF

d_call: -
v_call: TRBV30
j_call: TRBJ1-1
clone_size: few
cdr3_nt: TGTGCCTGGAGATGGATGAACACTGAAGCTTTCTTT
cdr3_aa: CAWRWMNTEAFF

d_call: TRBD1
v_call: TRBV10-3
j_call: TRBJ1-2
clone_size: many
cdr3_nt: TGTGCCATCAGTGAGTCGCTGGGACAGGGACTTGGCTACACCTTC
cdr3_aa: CAISESLGQGLGYTF

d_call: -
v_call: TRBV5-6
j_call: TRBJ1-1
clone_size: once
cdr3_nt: TGTGCCAGCAGCCCGGGGCTCCGCAACACTGAAGCTTTCTTT
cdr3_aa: CASSPGLRNTEAFF

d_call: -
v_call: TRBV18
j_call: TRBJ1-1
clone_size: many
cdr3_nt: TGTGCCAGCTCGGGCAGGACAGTTGAAGCTTTCTTT
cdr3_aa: CASSGRTVEAFF

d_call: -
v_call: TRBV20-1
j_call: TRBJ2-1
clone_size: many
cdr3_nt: TGCAGTGCTAGAGATTGGCAGGGTGGTAACAATGAGCAGTTCTTC
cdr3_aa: CSARDWQGGNNEQFF

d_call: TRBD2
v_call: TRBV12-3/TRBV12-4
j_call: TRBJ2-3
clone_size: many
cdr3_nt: TGTGCCAGCAGTTTAGCGGTGAGCGGGGGGGCCAGAGATACGCAGTATTTT
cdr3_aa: CASSLAVSGGARDTQYF

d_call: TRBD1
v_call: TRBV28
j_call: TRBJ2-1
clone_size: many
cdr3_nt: TGTGCCAGCAGATCCCCGGGACAGGGGTTTGGTAATGAGCAGTTCTTC
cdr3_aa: CASRSPGQGFGNEQFF

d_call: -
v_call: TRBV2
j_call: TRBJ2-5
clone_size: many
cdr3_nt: TGTGCCAGCAGCGACGCTCCGGGGACCCAAAGTCAAGAGACCCAGTACTTC
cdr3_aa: CASSDAPGTQSQETQYF

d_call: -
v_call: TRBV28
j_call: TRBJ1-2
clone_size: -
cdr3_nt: TGTGCCAGCAGTGTCAAGGACTATGGCTACACCTTC
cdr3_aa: CASSVKDYGYTF

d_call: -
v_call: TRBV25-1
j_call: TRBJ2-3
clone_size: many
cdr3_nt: TGTGCCAGCAGTGAATACGTCACAGATACGCAGTATTTT
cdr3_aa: CASSEYVTDTQYF

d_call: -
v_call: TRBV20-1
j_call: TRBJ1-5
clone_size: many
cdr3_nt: TGCAGTGCTAGACCCGGGACACTGGATCAGCCCCAGCATTTT
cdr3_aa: CSARPGTLDQPQHF

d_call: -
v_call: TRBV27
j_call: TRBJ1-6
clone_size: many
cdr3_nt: TGTGCCAGCAGTTTAACAGCCAATTCACCCCTCCACTTT
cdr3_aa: CASSLTANSPLHF

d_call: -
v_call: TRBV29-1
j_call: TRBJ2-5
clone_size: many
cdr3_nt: TGCAGCGTGGGGGGACAAAACCAAGAGACCCAGTACTTC
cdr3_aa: CSVGGQNQETQYF

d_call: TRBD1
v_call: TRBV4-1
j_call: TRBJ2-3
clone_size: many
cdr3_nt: TGCGCCAGCAGCCTAAGTCCGAAAGGGGGGACAGGGTCCGCAGATACGCAGTATTTT
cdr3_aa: CASSLSPKGGTGSADTQYF

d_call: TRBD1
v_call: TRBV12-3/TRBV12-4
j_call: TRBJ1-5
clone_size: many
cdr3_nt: TGTGCCAGCAGATCGGGGACAGGGATAAATCAGCCCCAGCATTTT
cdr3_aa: CASRSGTGINQPQHF

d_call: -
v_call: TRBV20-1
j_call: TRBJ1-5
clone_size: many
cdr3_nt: TGCAGTGCTAGACCCAGAGGGAGGGAAGTAGACCGGCAGCCCCAGCATTTT
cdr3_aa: CSARPRGREVDRQPQHF

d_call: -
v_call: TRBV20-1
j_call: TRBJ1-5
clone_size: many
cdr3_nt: TGCAGTGCCGCCTTCCGGAGCAATCAGCCCCAGCATTTT
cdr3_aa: CSAAFRSNQPQHF

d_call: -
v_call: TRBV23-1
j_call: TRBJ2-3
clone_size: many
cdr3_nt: TGCGCCAGCAGTCTACAACGGGGTGCGACTCGTCGGGGCGATTACGGCACAGATACGCAGTATTTT
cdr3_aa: CASSLQRGATRRGDYGTDTQYF

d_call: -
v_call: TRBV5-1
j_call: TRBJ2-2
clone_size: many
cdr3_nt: TGCGCCAGCAGTGTGGTCCCCAGGGGAGCATGGACCGGGGAGCTGTTTTTT
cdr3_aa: CASSVVPRGAWTGELFF

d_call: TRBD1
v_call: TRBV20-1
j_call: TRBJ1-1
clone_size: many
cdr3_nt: TGCAGTGCACCGACAGGGACCACTGAAGCTTTCTTT
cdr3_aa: CSAPTGTTEAFF

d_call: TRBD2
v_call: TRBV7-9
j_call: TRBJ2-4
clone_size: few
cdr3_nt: TGTGCCAGCAGCCTAGCGGGGGGGAACATTCAGTACTTC
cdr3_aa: CASSLAGGNIQYF

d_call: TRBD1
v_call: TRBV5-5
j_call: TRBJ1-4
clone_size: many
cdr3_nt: TGTGCCAGCAGCTTGGGTCGGGACAGATATGAAAAACTGTTTTTT
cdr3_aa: CASSLGRDRYEKLFF

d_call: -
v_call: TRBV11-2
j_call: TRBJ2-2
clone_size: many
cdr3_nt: TGTGCCAGCAGCTTAGCCGAAACCGGGGAGCTGTTTTTT
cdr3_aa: CASSLAETGELFF

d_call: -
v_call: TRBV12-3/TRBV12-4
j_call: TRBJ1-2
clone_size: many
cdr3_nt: TGTGCCAGCAGCCTGAGGACGGGGGGGTTGGGAGGCTACACCTTC
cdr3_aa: CASSLRTGGLGGYTF

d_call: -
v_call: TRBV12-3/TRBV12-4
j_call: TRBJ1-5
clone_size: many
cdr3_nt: TGTGCCAGCAGTTTCGAGGGGGAGGCCAATCAGCCCCAGCATTTT
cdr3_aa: CASSFEGEANQPQHF